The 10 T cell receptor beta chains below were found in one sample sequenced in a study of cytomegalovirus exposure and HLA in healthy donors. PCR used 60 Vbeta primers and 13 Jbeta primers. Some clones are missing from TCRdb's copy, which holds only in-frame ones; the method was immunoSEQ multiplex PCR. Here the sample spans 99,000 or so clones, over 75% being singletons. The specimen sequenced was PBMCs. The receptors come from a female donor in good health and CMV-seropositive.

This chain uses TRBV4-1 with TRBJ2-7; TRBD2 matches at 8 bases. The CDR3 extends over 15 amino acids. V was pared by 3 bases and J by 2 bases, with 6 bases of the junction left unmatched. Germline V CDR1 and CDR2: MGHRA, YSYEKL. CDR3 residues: CASSHSLAGPYEQYF. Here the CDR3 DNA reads TGCGCCAGCAGCCATTCCCTAGCGGGCCCCTACGAGCAGTACTTC.

CDR3: CASGSYNSPLHF. The DNA for the CDR3 is TGTGCTTCCGGCTCCTATAATTCACCCCTCCACTTT. The chain uses TRBV19 and TRBJ1-6, with D hard to call. The CDR3 is made up of 12 amino acids. The germline gives CDR1 LNHDA, CDR2 SQIVND (reference sequence).

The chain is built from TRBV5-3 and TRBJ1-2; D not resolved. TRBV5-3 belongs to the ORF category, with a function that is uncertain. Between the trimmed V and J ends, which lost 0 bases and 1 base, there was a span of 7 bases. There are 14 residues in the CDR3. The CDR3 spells CARSLDRGNYGYTF. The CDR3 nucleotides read TGTGCCAGAAGCTTGGACCGGGGTAACTATGGCTACACCTTC.

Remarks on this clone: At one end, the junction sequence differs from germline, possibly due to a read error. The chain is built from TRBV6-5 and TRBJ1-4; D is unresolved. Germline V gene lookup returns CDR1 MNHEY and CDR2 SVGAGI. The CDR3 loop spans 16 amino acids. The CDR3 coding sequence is TGTGCCAGCAGTTACTCCCCCCTTAACTCTAACGAAAAACTGTTTTTT. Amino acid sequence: CASSYSPLNSNEKLFF.

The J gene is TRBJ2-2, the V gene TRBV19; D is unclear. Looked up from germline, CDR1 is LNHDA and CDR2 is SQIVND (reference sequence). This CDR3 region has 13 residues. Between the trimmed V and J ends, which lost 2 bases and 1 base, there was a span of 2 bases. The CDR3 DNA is TGTGCCAGTAGTATACAGAACACCGGGGAGCTGTTTTTT. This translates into CASSIQNTGELFF. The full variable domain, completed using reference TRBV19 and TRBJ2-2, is DGGITQSPKYLFRKEGQNVTLSCEQNLNHDAMYWYRQDPGQGLRLIYYSQIVNDFQKGDIAEGYSVSREKKESFPLTVTSAQKNPTAFYLCASSIQNTGELFFGEGSRLTVL.

The DNA of the CDR3 is TGTGCCAGCAGCAAGGGACAGGGGTCATTGAACACTGAAGCTTTCTTT. Amino acids: CASSKGQGSLNTEAFF. The chain is built from TRBV9 and TRBJ1-1, with 10 nucleotides matching TRBD1. This CDR3 is 16 amino acids long. The V segment lost 4 bases and the J segment 0 bases; nucleotides outside the gene matches: 6. Germline CDR1 and CDR2: SGDLS and YYNGEE.

CDR3 region: CASSLWGEFGYTF. The DNA for the CDR3 is TGTGCCAGCAGTTTGTGGGGGGAGTTTGGCTACACCTTC. The rearrangement joins TRBV28 to TRBJ1-2, with TRBD1 as a possible D gene (5 bases). CDR3 length: 13 residues. V gave up 3 bases and J gave up 7 bases, with 12 bases separating them. Germline assignment: CDR1 MDHEN and CDR2 SYDVKM.

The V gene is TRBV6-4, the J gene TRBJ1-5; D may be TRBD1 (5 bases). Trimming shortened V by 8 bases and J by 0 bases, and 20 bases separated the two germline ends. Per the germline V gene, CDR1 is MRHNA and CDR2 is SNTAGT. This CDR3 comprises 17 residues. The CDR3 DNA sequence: TGTGCCAGCGGGCGTAGGGGAGGCGTATATAGCAATCAGCCCCAGCATTTT. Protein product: CASGRRGGVYSNQPQHF.

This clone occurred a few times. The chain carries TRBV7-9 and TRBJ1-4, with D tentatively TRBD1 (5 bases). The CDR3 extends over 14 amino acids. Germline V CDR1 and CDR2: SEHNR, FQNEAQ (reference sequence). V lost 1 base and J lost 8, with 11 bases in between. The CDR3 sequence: CASSLGDGGEKLFF. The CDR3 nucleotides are TGTGCCAGCAGCTTAGGAGACGGGGGGGAAAAACTGTTTTTT.

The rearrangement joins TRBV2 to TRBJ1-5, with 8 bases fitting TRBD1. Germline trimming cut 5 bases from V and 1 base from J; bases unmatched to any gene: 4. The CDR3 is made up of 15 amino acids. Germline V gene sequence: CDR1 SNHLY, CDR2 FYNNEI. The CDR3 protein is CASSLDRDSNQPQHF. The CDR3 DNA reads TGTGCCAGCAGTCTGGACAGGGACAGCAATCAGCCCCAGCATTTT.